This TCR beta chain was recorded in a study of T-cell reconstitution after alpha-beta-depleted transplantation in children. Unique molecular identifiers featured in how the TCRbeta library was prepared. From the PCR reads, TCRdb called clonotypes with MiXCR, one entry per CDR3 protein. Seen here are a few hundred thousand distinct CDR3 sequences, approximately 20% observed once, and the top ten hold 3% to 4.5%. This clonotype was seen a handful of times. V lost 3 bases, J lost 6 bases, and 6 bases stayed unmatched. Germline CDR1 MGHRA, CDR2 YSYEKL. This CDR3 has 15 residues. The chain employs TRBV4-1 and TRBJ2-1; 9 bases fit TRBD2. The specimen comprised PBMCs from the stem cell graft donor, sampled from the stem cell graft. The TCR was taken from a human donor who donated a stem cell graft to a child with acute myeloid leukemia. The CDR3 sequence: CASSQREGPVNEQFF. The CDR3 DNA reads TGCGCCAGCAGCCAGCGGGAGGGCCCAGTCAATGAGCAGTTCTTC.